The 23 T cell receptor beta chains listed next were all sequenced from one sample in a study of blood T cell repertoires in COVID-19. This table comes from immunoSEQ multiplex PCR, and its TCRdb copy is limited to in-frame clones, with some not included. The sample carries under 200,000 clones, around nine tenths recorded once. Sequenced material: peripheral blood. All receptors derive from a man in his sixties with active or convalescent COVID-19.

The V and J genes are TRBV5-1 and TRBJ1-1; no clear D gene. Germline values: CDR1 SGHRS, CDR2 YFSETQ. The CDR3 covers 16 residues. Trimming took off 0 bases at V and 1 base at J, with 13 bases between the two ends. CDR3 DNA sequence: TGCGCCAGCAGCTTGGGACTGCCTATGGAGAACACTGAAGCTTTCTTT. Protein sequence: CASSLGLPMENTEAFF.

This clone was observed once. This chain's CDR3 is CASRLERVGANVLTF. In DNA form, the CDR3 reads TGTGCAAGTCGCTTAGAGAGGGTTGGGGCCAACGTCCTGACTTTC. The V call is TRBV12-2, the J call TRBJ2-6; the table's D call, TRBD2, was not checked against the DNA. TRBV12-2 corresponds to a pseudogene. This CDR3 has 15 residues.

This sequence joins TRBV20-1 and TRBJ2-1; D is uncertain. The V end lost 4 bases, the J end lost 3 bases, and 4 bases lay between the germline ends. This CDR3 has 11 amino acids. Germline V gene lookup returns CDR1 DFQATT and CDR2 SNEGSKA (reference sequence). The CDR3 protein is CSANGYNEQFF. CDR3 DNA: TGCAGTGCTAACGGCTACAATGAGCAGTTCTTC.

This chain joins TRBV5-1 and TRBJ2-3, with 7 bases lining up with TRBD2. The CDR3 consists of 15 residues. Losses at the gene ends were 4 bases for V and 2 bases for J; bases not matched to a gene: 7. The germline V gene has CDR1 SGHRS and CDR2 YFSETQ. CDR3 in amino acids: CASSLAGVPTDTQYF. In DNA, the CDR3 is TGCGCCAGCAGCCTGGCGGGGGTCCCCACAGATACGCAGTATTTT. Filled out from reference TRBV5-1 and TRBJ2-3, the complete variable domain reads KAGVTQTPRYLIKTRGQQVTLSCSPISGHRSVSWYQQTPGQGLQFLFEYFSETQRNKGNFPGRFSGRQFSNSRSEMNVSTLELGDSALYLCASSLAGVPTDTQYFGPGTRLTVL.

This clone was seen just once. This sequence may be a read error, since a much larger clone differs from it by one base. Within the sample, other DNA sequences also encode this same CDR3. This chain uses TRBV5-1 with TRBJ2-5; D is uncertain. CDR1 SGHRS and CDR2 YFSETQ come from the germline V gene. CDR3 length: 13 residues. Between the trimmed V and J ends, which lost 0 bases and 2 bases, there was a span of 5 bases. This CDR3 reads CASSLGAQETQYF. The CDR3 DNA reads as TGCGCCAGCAGCTTGGGGGCGCAAGAGACCCAGTACTTC.

This clone has a handful of counts. The chain employs TRBV21-1 and TRBJ1-3; no DNA check was done on the table's D call, TRBD1. TRBV21-1 is a pseudogene segment. The CDR3 covers 18 residues. CDR3 in amino acids: CASSKEGDVHFIDNTIYF. In nucleotides, the CDR3 is TGTGCCAGCAGCAAAGAGGGGGACGTCCATTTCATTGACAACACCATATATTTT.

This clone was detected only once. V and J are TRBV29-1 and TRBJ2-3; 7 bases fit TRBD1. Germline CDR1 and CDR2: SQVTM and ANQGSEA. J lost 2 bases, V lost 5 bases, and 10 bases had no gene match. The CDR3 sequence is 15 residues long. The CDR3 nucleotides are TGCAGCGTTCAAAGGCCGACAGGGTACACAGATACGCAGTATTTT. Translation: CSVQRPTGYTDTQYF.

A word on this clone: This sample includes further DNA sequences coding for the same CDR3. The gene calls are TRBV2 and TRBJ1-1, with a tentative D call TRBD1 (6 bases). Trimming removed 5 bases from V and 1 base from J, with 8 bases in between. Germline V gene data show CDR1 as SNHLY and CDR2 as FYNNEI. The CDR3 loop spans 13 amino acids. CDR3 protein: CASSRDKNTEAFF. CDR3 nucleotides: TGTGCCAGCAGTCGGGACAAGAACACTGAAGCTTTCTTT. Drawing the rest from reference TRBV2 and TRBJ1-1, the complete variable domain is EPEVTQTPSHQVTQMGQEVILRCVPISNHLYFYWYRQILGQKVEFLVSFYNNEISEKSEIFDDQFSVERPDGSNFTLKIRSTKLEDSAMYFCASSRDKNTEAFFGQGTRLTVV.

V gene TRBV24-1 combines with J gene TRBJ1-5; no firm D call. V lost 9 bases to trimming and J lost 4 bases, with 3 bases between them. CDR3 length: 10 amino acids. Looked up from germline, CDR1 is KGHDR and CDR2 is SFDVKD. CDR3: CATPNQPQHF. The CDR3 DNA follows: TGTGCCACCCCTAATCAGCCCCAGCATTTT.

The DNA of the CDR3 is TGTGCCAGCAGTGATTTTGGGACAACTGTCCTACTGGGGCAGTACTTC. Protein: CASSDFGTTVLLGQYF. The gene calls are TRBV2 and TRBJ2-7; D is possibly TRBD1 (6 bases). The germline V and J ends were trimmed by 3 bases and 9 bases, with 24 bases remaining between them. The CDR3 extends over 16 amino acids. CDR1 SNHLY and CDR2 FYNNEI come from the germline V gene.

The chain combines TRBV2 with TRBJ2-4, with D possibly matching TRBD2 (6 bases). The CDR3 is 16 amino acids. Deletions cut 1 base from V and 9 bases from J, with 19 bases between. Germline CDR1 SNHLY, CDR2 FYNNEI. The CDR3 bases are TGTGCCAGCAGTGAAGTGAAGGACGACTATAGCGGCATTCAGTACTTC. The encoded protein is CASSEVKDDYSGIQYF.

The chain combines TRBV12-3 or TRBV12-4 with TRBJ1-6; TRBD1 aligns across 8 bases. There are 13 residues in the CDR3. V shed 4 bases, J shed 11 bases, and the junction held 4 bases outside the gene matches. The CDR3 DNA reads TGTGCCAGCAGTTCCACAGGGGGACCACCCCTCCACTTT. This encodes CASSSTGGPPLHF.

The chain uses TRBV19 and TRBJ1-2, with 7 bases aligning to TRBD1. V shed 3 bases, J shed 0 bases, and the junction held 7 bases outside the gene matches. This CDR3 is built from 16 residues. Germline V lookup: CDR1 LNHDA, CDR2 SQIVND (reference sequence). CDR3 protein: CASSIYGTAPNYGYTF. The DNA of the CDR3 is TGTGCCAGTAGTATTTACGGGACAGCCCCTAACTATGGCTACACCTTC.

The chain is built from TRBV24-1 and TRBJ1-2; D unclear. The ends were cut back, 4 bases at V and 4 bases at J, with 3 bases in the middle. The CDR3 contains 11 residues. CDR1 is KGHDR, CDR2 SFDVKD, per germline. The CDR3 DNA sequence: TGTGCCACCAGTGACAGCTATGGCTACACCTTC. Residues: CATSDSYGYTF.

This rearrangement joins TRBV12-3 or TRBV12-4 to TRBJ2-2, with D uncertain. Trimming left V 6 bases short and J 8 bases short, with 7 bases between. CDR3 length equals 11 residues. In nucleotides, the CDR3 is TGTGCCAGCAGCCGCGGTGGGGAGCTGTTTTTT. Amino acids: CASSRGGELFF.

The genes are TRBV5-1 and TRBJ1-4, with 9 bases fitting TRBD1. Germline trimming cut 4 bases from V and 7 bases from J; bases unmatched to any gene: 5. Per germline, CDR1 SGHRS and CDR2 YFSETQ. The CDR3 runs 14 residues. The chain's CDR3 is CASSRDREGEKLFF. The CDR3 DNA reads as TGCGCCAGCAGCCGGGACAGGGAGGGTGAAAAACTGTTTTTT.

In DNA, the CDR3 is TGTGCCAGCAGCCAGGGACAGTCGACTAGCACAGATACGCAGTATTTT. As protein: CASSQGQSTSTDTQYF. The chain is built from TRBV27 and TRBJ2-3, with TRBD1 identical over 7 bases. Trimming took 6 bases from V and 0 from J; bases not matched to a gene: 9. The CDR3 covers 16 residues. Germline loops: CDR1 MNHEY, CDR2 SMNVEV (reference sequence).

The chain is built from TRBV19 and TRBJ1-1, with TRBD1 matching 7 bases. This CDR3 is built from 14 residues. Germline values: CDR1 LNHDA, CDR2 SQIVND (reference sequence). V lost 5 bases to trimming and J lost 4 bases; unmatched junction nucleotides: 7. DNA for the CDR3: TGTGCCAGTAGTCTCTTCCCAGGGGGCACTGAAGCTTTCTTT. This sequence encodes CASSLFPGGTEAFF.

The V gene is TRBV6-5, the J gene TRBJ2-6; 8 bases map to TRBD1. The CDR3 has 15 amino acids. From germline, CDR1 is MNHEY and CDR2 SVGAGI. Trimming took 10 bases from V and 0 from J; bases not matched to a gene: 5. DNA for the CDR3: TGTGCCACCGGGACAGGTGGCTCTGGGGCCAACGTCCTGACTTTC. Residues: CATGTGGSGANVLTF.

This chain joins TRBV5-4 and TRBJ2-7; tentative D call: TRBD1 (5 bases). Germline V gene sequence: CDR1 SGHNT, CDR2 YYREEE (reference sequence). The V end lost 1 base, the J end lost 5 bases, and 16 bases lay between the germline ends. This CDR3 has 15 residues. The CDR3 nucleotides read TGTGCCAGCAGCTTGAGTTCAAACAGGTTCCACGAGCAGTACTTC. This translates into CASSLSSNRFHEQYF. The entire variable domain, with the rest obtained from reference TRBV5-4 and TRBJ2-7, is as follows: ETGVTQSPTHLIKTRGQQVTLRCSSQSGHNTVSWYQQALGQGPQFIFQYYREEENGRGNFPPRFSGLQFPNYSSELNVNALELDDSALYLCASSLSSNRFHEQYFGPGTRLTVT.

This chain uses TRBV19 with TRBJ1-5, with D possibly being TRBD1 (5 bases). Germline CDR1 and CDR2: LNHDA and SQIVND (reference sequence). This CDR3 has 14 amino acids. Trimming cost V 3 bases and J 7 bases, with 13 bases left between them. The CDR3 coding sequence is TGTGCCAGTAGTATCGGGGGGAATGGGCAGCCCCAGCATTTT. Its translation is CASSIGGNGQPQHF.

The rearrangement uses TRBV7-6 and TRBJ1-2; 7 bases agree with TRBD1. Germline values: CDR1 SGHVS, CDR2 FNYEAQ. V trimming: 5 bases; J trimming: 5 bases; junction bases outside the gene matches: 5. This CDR3 comprises 13 residues. CDR3 coding DNA: TGTGCCAGCAGCCTCTCAGGGGGGTATGGCTACACCTTC. Translating it yields CASSLSGGYGYTF.

V and J are TRBV24-1 and TRBJ1-1; D not certain. V lost 3 bases to trimming and J lost 6 bases, with 13 bases between them. The CDR3 spans 14 residues. Germline loops: CDR1 KGHDR, CDR2 SFDVKD. As DNA, the CDR3 is TGTGCCACCAGTGATAAGCCCGAACCCCCTGAAGCTTTCTTT. Its protein product is CATSDKPEPPEAFF.